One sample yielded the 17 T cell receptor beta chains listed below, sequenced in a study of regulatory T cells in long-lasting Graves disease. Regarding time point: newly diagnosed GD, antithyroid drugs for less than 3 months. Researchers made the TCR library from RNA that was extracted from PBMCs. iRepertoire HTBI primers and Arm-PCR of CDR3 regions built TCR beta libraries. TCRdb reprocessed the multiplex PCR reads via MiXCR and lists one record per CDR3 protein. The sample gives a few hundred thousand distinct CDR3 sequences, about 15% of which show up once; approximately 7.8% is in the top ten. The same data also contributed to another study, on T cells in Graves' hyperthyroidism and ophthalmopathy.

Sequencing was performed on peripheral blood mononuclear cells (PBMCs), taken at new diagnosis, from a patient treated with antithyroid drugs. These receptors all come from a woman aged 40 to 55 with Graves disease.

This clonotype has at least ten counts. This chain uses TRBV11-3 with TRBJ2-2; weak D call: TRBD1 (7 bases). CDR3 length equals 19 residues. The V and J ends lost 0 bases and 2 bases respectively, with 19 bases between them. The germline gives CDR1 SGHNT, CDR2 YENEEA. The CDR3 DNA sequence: TGTGCCAGCAGCTTAGAGTGGGACGTCCAGGGGGGCAACACCGGGGAGCTGTTTTTT. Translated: CASSLEWDVQGGNTGELFF.

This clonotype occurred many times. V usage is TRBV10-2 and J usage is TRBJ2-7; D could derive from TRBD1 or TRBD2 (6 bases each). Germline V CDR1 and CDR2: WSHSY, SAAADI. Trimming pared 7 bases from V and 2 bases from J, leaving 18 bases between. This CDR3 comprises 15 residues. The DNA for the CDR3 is TGCGCCAGCATCCGAGATGGGGGGCTGCCCTACGAGCAGTACTTC. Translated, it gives CASIRDGGLPYEQYF.

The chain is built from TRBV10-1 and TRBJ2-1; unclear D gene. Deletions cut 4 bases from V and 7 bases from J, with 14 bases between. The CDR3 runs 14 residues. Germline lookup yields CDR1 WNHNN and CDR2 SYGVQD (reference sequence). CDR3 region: CASSAAAGWNEQFF. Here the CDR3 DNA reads TGCGCCAGCAGTGCAGCAGCCGGCTGGAATGAGCAGTTCTTC.

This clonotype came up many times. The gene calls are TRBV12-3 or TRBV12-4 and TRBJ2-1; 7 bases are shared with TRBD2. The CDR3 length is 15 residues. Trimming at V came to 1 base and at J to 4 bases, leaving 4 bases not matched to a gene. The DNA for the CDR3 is TGTGCCAGCAGTTTAGGCGGGAGTGGGTACAATGAGCAGTTCTTC. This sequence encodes CASSLGGSGYNEQFF.

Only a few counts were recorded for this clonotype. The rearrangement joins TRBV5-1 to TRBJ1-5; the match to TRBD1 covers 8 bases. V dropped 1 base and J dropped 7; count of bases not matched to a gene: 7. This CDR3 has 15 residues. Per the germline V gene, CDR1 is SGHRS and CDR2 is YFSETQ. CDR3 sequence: CASSLSGQGGQPQHF. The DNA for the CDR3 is TGCGCCAGCAGCTTGTCCGGACAGGGTGGACAGCCCCAGCATTTT.

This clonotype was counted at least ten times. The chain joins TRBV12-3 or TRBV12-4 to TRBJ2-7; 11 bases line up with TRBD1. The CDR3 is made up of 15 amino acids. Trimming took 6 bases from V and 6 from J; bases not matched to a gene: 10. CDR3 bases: TGTGCCAGCAGCCTAGGGTGGGACAGGGGGACCGAGCAGTACTTC. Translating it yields CASSLGWDRGTEQYF.

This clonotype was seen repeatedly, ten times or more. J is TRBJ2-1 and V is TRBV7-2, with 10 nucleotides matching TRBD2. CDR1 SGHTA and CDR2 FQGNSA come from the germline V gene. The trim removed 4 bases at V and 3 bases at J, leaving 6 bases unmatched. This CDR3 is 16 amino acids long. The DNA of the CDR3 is TGTGCCAGCAGCTCCACGCTAGCGGGAGTCTACAATGAGCAGTTCTTC. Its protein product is CASSSTLAGVYNEQFF.

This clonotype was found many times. CDR3 amino acids: CASSKKISGPQHF. The CDR3 bases are TGTGCCAGCAGCAAGAAGATATCAGGGCCCCAGCATTTT. V gene TRBV28 combines with J gene TRBJ1-5; no firm D call. The CDR3 is made up of 13 amino acids. V was pared by 6 bases and J by 9 bases, with 15 bases between. CDR1 and CDR2 (germline): MDHEN, SYDVKM. Drawing the rest from reference TRBV28 and TRBJ1-5, the complete variable domain is DVKVTQSSRYLVKRTGEKVFLECVQDMDHENMFWYRQDPGLGLRLIYFSYDVKMKEKGDIPEGYSVSREKKERFSLILESASTNQTSMYLCASSKKISGPQHFGDGTRLSIL.

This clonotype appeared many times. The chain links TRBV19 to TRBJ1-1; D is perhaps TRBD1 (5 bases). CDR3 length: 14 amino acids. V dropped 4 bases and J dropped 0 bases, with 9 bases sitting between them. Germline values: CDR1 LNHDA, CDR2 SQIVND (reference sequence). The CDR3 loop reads CASSRGGLNTEAFF. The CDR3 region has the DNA TGTGCCAGTAGTAGGGGGGGTCTGAACACTGAAGCTTTCTTT.

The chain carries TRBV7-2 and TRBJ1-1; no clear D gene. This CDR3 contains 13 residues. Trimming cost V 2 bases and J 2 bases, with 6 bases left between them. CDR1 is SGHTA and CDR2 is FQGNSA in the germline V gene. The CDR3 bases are TGTGCCAGCAGCTTACAGAGCAACACTGAAGCTTTCTTT. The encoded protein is CASSLQSNTEAFF.

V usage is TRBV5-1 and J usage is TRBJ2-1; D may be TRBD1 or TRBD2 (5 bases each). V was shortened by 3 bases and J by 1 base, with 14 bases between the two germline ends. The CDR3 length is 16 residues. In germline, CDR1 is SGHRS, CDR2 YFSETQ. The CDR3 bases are TGCGCCAGCAGCTCCGGGACGGGACCTTCCTACAATGAGCAGTTCTTC. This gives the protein CASSSGTGPSYNEQFF.

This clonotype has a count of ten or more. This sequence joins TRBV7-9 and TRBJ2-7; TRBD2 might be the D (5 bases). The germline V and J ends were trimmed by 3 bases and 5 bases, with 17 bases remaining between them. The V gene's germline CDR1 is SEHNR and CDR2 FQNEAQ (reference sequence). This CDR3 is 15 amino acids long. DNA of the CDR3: TGTGCCAGCAGCTTTACTCCCCTTAGCGTCGACGAGCAGTACTTC. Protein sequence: CASSFTPLSVDEQYF.

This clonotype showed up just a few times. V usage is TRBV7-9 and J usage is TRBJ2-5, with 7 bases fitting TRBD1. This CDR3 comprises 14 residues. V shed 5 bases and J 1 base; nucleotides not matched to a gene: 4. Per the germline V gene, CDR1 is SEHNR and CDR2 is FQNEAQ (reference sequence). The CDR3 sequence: CASSPGQTQETQYF. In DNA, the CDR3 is TGTGCCAGCAGCCCGGGACAGACCCAAGAGACCCAGTACTTC.

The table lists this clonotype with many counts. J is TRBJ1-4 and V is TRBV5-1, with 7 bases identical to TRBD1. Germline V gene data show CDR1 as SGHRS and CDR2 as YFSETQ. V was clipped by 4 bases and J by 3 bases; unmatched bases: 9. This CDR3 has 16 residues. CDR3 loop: CASSPALGTANEKLFF. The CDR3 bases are TGCGCCAGCAGCCCTGCCCTTGGGACAGCTAATGAAAAACTGTTTTTT.

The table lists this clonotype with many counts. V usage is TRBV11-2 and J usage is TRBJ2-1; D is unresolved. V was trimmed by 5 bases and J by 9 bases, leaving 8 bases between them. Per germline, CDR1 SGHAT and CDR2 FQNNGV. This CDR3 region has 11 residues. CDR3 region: CASSPLAEQFF. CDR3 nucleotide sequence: TGTGCCAGCAGCCCATTGGCTGAGCAGTTCTTC.

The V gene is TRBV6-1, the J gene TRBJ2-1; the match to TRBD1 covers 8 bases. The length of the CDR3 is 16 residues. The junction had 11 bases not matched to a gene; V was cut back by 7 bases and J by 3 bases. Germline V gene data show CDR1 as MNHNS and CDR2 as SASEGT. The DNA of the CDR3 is TGTGCCAGCAATGTTGAGGGAGGACAGGGCTACAATGAGCAGTTCTTC. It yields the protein CASNVEGGQGYNEQFF.

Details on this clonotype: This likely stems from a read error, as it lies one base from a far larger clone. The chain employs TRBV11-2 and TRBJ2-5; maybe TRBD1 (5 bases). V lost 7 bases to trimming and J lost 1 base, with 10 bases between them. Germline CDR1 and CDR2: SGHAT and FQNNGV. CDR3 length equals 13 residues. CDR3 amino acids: CASNQGPQETQYF. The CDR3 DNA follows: TGTGCCAGCAACCAGGGTCCCCAAGAGACCCAGTACTTC.